This TCR beta chain is drawn from a study of OX40 agonist ivuxolimab in advanced cancers. Sequenced by immunoSEQ multiplex PCR; TCRdb stores in-frame clones only, minus some. This sample has under 90,000 clones, with around 93% found just once. V dropped 4 bases and J dropped 8; count of bases not matched to a gene: 5. Germline CDR1 reads MGHRA; CDR2 reads YSYEKL. CDR3 length: 14 amino acids. The material sequenced was CD4+ or CD8+ T cells sorted from blood, taken in a trial of the OX40 agonist ivuxolimab. The chain links TRBV4-1 to TRBJ1-4; 9 bases fit TRBD1. The clonotype originates from an adult with an advanced solid tumor such as melanoma, head and neck, liver or kidney cancer. As DNA, the CDR3 is TGCGCCAGCAGCCCCGGACAGGGGACGGAAAAACTGTTTTTT. Translated, it gives CASSPGQGTEKLFF.